The entry below gives a single TCR beta chain sequence along with its context. The antigen is not known. The entry originates in a study of cytomegalovirus exposure and HLA in healthy donors. Study-level information: Unique TCRs numbering around 80 million, obtained from HLA-typed donors, made up an early data release. Study-level results: Association with HLA alleles at 0.05 false discovery rate was found for around 17,000 TCR beta sequences in a later analysis.

The germline gives CDR1 LNHNV, CDR2 YYDKDF (reference sequence). Trimming removed 5 bases at V and 4 bases at J, with 6 bases between. The CDR3 spans 13 residues. PCR employed 60 Vbeta and 13 Jbeta primers. Original analysis: A follow-up analysis tallied some 80 million unique TCR beta chains, roughly 11 million shared. Repertoires were generated with immunoSEQ multiplex PCR, while TCRdb's copy carries only in-frame clones and drops some. Clone size and the V and J calls come from that table; the DNA yielded D and trimming. The sample has some 180,000 clones; nearly 80% are singletons. This clonotype originated in a female donor in good health and CMV-seronegative. This sequence joins TRBV15 and TRBJ2-6; D gene unclear. Sequencing input: PBMCs. This CDR3 is CATSPRGANVLTF. The CDR3 nucleotides are TGTGCCACCAGCCCCCGGGGGGCCAACGTCCTGACTTTC.